This TCR beta chain was captured in a study of T cells expressing NK-cell markers. Points from the study as a whole: Dominant NKG2C+ clonotype frequencies of 1.0-7.0% of CD8+ T cells were measured in 5 or 6 donors.

To note about this clonotype: What it binds is unknown.

TCRdb reprocessed the 5' RACE reads, with one entry per CDR3 protein and no DNA. Recorded for this sample: about 120,000 distinct CDR3 sequences. Germline lookup yields CDR1 MNHEY and CDR2 SVGEGT. The CDR3 is made up of 17 amino acids. Specimen: blood T cells: a sorted CD56 or NKG2C T cell subset, CD4+ or CD8+ T cells, or bulk PBMC T cells (not recorded which). This chain joins TRBV6-2 or TRBV6-3 and TRBJ1-1; no DNA is available, so the TRBD1 call from TCRdb remains unchecked. The source of this sequence is a woman aged 18 to 69 in good health. CDR3 protein: CASSYRTGEVMNTEAFF.